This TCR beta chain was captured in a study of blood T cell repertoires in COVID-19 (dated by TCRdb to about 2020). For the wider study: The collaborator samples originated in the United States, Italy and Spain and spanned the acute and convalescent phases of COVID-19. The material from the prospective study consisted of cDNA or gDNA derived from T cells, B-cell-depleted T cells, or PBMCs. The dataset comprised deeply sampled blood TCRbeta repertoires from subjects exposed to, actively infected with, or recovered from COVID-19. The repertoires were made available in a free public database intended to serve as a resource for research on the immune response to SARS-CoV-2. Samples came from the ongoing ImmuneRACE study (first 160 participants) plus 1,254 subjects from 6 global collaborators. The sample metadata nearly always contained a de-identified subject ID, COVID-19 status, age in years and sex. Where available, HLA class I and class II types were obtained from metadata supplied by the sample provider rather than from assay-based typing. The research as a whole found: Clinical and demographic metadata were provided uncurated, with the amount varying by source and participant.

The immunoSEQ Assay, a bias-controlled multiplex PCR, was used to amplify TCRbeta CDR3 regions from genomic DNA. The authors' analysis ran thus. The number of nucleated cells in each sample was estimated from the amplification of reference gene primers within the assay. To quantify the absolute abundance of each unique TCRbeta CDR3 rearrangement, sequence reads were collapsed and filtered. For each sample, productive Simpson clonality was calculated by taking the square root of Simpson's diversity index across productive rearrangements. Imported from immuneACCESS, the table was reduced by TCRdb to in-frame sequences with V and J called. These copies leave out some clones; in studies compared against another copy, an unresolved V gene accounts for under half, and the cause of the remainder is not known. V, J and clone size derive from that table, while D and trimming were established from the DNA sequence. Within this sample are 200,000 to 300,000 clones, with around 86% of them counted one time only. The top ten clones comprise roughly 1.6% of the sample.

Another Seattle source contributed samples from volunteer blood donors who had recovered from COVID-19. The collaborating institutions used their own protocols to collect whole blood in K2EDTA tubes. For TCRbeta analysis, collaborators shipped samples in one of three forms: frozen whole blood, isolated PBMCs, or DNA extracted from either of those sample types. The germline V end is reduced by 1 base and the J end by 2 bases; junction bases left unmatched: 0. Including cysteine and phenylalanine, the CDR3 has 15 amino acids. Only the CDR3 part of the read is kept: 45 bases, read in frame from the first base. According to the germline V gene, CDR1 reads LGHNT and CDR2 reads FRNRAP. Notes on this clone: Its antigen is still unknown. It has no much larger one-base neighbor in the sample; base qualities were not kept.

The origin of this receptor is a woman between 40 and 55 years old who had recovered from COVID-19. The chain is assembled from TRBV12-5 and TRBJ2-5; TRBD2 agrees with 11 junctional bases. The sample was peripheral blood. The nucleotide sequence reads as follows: TGTGCTAGTGGTTTGGGACTAGCGGGGCAAGAGACCCAGTACTTC. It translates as CASGLGLAGQETQYF.